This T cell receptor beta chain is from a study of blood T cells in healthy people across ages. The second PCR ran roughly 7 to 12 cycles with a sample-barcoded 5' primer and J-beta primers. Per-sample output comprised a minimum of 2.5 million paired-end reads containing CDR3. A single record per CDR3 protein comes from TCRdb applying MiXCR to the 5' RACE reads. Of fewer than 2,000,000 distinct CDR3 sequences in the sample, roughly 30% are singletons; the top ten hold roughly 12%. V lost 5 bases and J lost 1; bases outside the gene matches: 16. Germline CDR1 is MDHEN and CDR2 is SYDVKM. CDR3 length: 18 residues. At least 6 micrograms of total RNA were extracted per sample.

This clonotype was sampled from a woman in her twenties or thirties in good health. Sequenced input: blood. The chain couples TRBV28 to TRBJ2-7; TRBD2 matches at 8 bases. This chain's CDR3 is CASSLLGFRGGRSYEQYF. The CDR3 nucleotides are TGTGCCAGCAGTCTCCTTGGCTTTCGGGGGGGGCGTTCCTACGAGCAGTACTTC.